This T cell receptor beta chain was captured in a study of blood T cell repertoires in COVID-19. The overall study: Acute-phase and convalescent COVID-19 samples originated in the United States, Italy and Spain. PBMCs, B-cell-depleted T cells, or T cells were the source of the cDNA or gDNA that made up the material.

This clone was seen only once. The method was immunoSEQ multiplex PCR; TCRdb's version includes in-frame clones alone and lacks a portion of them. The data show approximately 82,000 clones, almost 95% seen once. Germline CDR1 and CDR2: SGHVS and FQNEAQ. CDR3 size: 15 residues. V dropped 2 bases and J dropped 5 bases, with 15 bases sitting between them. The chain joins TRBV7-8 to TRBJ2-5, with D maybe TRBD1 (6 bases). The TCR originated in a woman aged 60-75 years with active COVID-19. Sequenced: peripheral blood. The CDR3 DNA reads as TGTGCCAGCAGCTTACAACAGGGCAGGAGGGAGACCCAGTACTTC. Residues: CASSLQQGRRETQYF.